The 3 T cell receptor beta chains given below trace back to one sample, sequenced in a study of cytomegalovirus exposure and HLA in healthy donors. Produced via immunoSEQ multiplex PCR; TCRdb's table is partial and in-frame only. The table has 160,000 or so clones, around nine tenths seen once. The source material was PBMCs. These receptors were taken from a man aged 18-30 years in good health and CMV-seronegative.

Regarding this clone: A junction boundary mismatches the germline segment, possibly from a read error. This chain uses TRBV14 with TRBJ1-2, with D unresolved. The CDR3 sequence is 11 residues long. CDR1 is SGHDN, CDR2 FVKESK, per germline. Here the CDR3 reads CASSQGGPSAF. In nucleotides, the CDR3 is TGTGCCAGCAGCCAAGGTGGGCCGTCGGCCTTC.

The rearrangement links TRBV27 to TRBJ2-3; 7 nucleotides match TRBD2. Germline V gene data show CDR1 as MNHEY and CDR2 as SMNVEV (reference sequence). V lost 2 bases, J lost 1 base, and 6 bases stayed unmatched. The CDR3 runs to 16 residues. The CDR3 DNA follows: TGTGCCAGCAGTTTAGGCGGACGGGGGGGCACAGATACGCAGTATTTT. Amino acid sequence: CASSLGGRGGTDTQYF.

A single count supports this clone. This CDR3 reads CASSQKGETGELFF. CDR3 bases: TGCGCCAGCAGCCAAAAGGGGGAAACCGGGGAGCTGTTTTTT. This sequence joins TRBV4-1 and TRBJ2-2, with D possibly matching TRBD1 (6 bases). The V end was cut by 2 bases, the J end by 5 bases, with 9 bases between. The CDR3 totals 14 residues. CDR1 is MGHRA and CDR2 is YSYEKL in the germline V gene.